This passage covers 12 T cell receptor beta chains from one sample sequenced in a study of blood T cells in healthy people across ages. With a J-beta primer mix and a sample-barcoded 5' primer, a second PCR ran 7 to 11 cycles. TCRdb redid the calling of the 5' RACE reads with MiXCR, one entry per CDR3 protein. Among hundreds of thousands of distinct CDR3 sequences listed, 49% were seen once. Source material: blood. Receptor source: a woman in her fifties or sixties in good health.

Turning to this clonotype: A read error may explain this, as a much larger clone is one base away. The chain couples TRBV29-1 to TRBJ2-1; D gene unclear. V lost 4 bases to trimming and J lost 0 bases, with 13 bases between them. The CDR3 is 15 amino acids. Germline values: CDR1 SQVTM, CDR2 ANQGSEA. CDR3 sequence reads: CSVGKGPGSYNEQFF. In DNA form, the CDR3 reads TGCAGCGTTGGAAAAGGGCCGGGCTCCTACAATGAGCAGTTCTTC.

In this sample, this clonotype turned up a few times. This may arise from a read error, as a much more abundant clone is one base away. The chain uses TRBV29-1 and TRBJ2-5; D unresolved. There are 14 residues in the CDR3. CDR1 and CDR2 (germline): SQVTM, ANQGSEA. Here the CDR3 reads CSAEDSVISVAQYF. The CDR3, as DNA: TGCAGCGCTGAAGATAGTGTGATCTCGGTTGCCCAGTACTTC.

This rearrangement joins TRBV5-1 to TRBJ2-1, with TRBD2 matching 9 bases. Germline CDR1 SGHRS, CDR2 YFSETQ. With V trimmed by 1 base and J by 6 bases, 8 bases remained unmatched. This CDR3 has 16 residues. CDR3 DNA sequence: TGCGCCAGCAGCTTGCGGCTAGCGGGACGCGGCAATGAGCAGTTCTTC. Translating gives CASSLRLAGRGNEQFF.

There are a few counts of this clonotype. This chain links TRBV25-1 with TRBJ2-3; a possible D gene is TRBD1 (8 bases). The CDR3 spans 16 residues. V shed 4 bases and J shed 8 bases, with 22 bases lying between them. Germline V lookup: CDR1 MGHDK, CDR2 SYGVNS. This CDR3 reads CASSVQGQGREGTQYF. The CDR3 DNA reads as TGTGCCAGCAGTGTACAAGGACAGGGAAGGGAGGGTACGCAGTATTTT.

CDR3: CASSLLSGELFF. CDR3 sequence (DNA): TGTGCCAGCAGTTTACTTTCCGGGGAGCTGTTTTTT. The chain couples TRBV27 to TRBJ2-2; D is uncertain. Per the germline V gene, CDR1 is MNHEY and CDR2 is SMNVEV (reference sequence). V was pared by 2 bases and J by 6 bases, with 4 bases between. This CDR3 region has 12 residues.

Points on this clonotype: One end of the junction fails to match germline, which may point to a read error. This chain connects TRBV28 to TRBJ2-1; 11 nucleotides line up with TRBD2. The CDR3 loop spans 18 amino acids. Germline assignment: CDR1 MDHEN and CDR2 SYDVKM. This CDR3 is CASSTKTGLAVSYDEQFF. The CDR3, as DNA: TGTGCCAGCAGTACAAAAACGGGACTAGCGGTTTCCTACGATGAGCAGTTCTTC.

Written as DNA, the CDR3 is TGTGCCAGCAGCGTTCATGAAGCGGGAATAGTAGATACGCAGTATTTT. Its translation is CASSVHEAGIVDTQYF. The chain is built from TRBV9 and TRBJ2-3; 7 nucleotides match TRBD2. With V trimmed by 2 bases and J by 5 bases, 11 bases remained unmatched. Germline V lookup: CDR1 SGDLS, CDR2 YYNGEE. This CDR3 is 16 amino acids long.

This clonotype appeared a few times. The J gene is TRBJ2-4, the V gene TRBV27; perhaps TRBD1 as D (5 bases). From germline, CDR1 is MNHEY and CDR2 SMNVEV (reference sequence). The CDR3 consists of 15 residues. V was clipped by 4 bases and J by 0 bases, with 10 bases between them. CDR3 in amino acids: CASSYNRLAKNIQYF. The CDR3 DNA reads TGTGCCAGCAGTTACAACAGGCTAGCCAAAAACATTCAGTACTTC.

J is TRBJ2-5 and V is TRBV7-2; the D gene is possibly TRBD2 (6 bases). Trimming shortened V by 5 bases and J by 11 bases, and 27 bases separated the two germline ends. The CDR3 has 16 residues. Germline CDR1 is SGHTA and CDR2 is FQGNSA. The DNA of the CDR3 is TGTGCCAGCAGCCCCCGTGCTAGCGAGAGGTCGGATGAGCAGTACTTC. Translating it yields CASSPRASERSDEQYF. Together with reference TRBV7-2 and TRBJ2-5, the CDR3 gives the full variable domain: GAGVSQSPSNKVTEKGKDVELRCDPISGHTALYWYRQSLGQGLEFLIYFQGNSAPDKSGLPSDRFSAERTGGSVSTLTIQRTQQEDSAVYLCASSPRASERSDEQYFGPGTRLLVL.

The chain links TRBV20-1 to TRBJ2-3; 7 nucleotides line up with TRBD2. Germline trimming cut 3 bases from V and 5 bases from J; bases unmatched to any gene: 5. The CDR3 consists of 13 residues. Per the germline V gene, CDR1 is DFQATT and CDR2 is SNEGSKA (reference sequence). The CDR3 loop reads CSARGREEDTQYF. The CDR3 DNA sequence: TGCAGTGCTAGGGGGAGGGAAGAAGATACGCAGTATTTT.

V gene TRBV25-1 combines with J gene TRBJ1-1; D is possibly TRBD1 (6 bases). V was cut by 0 bases and J by 4 bases, with 12 bases left in between. Germline CDR1 reads MGHDK; CDR2 reads SYGVNS. The CDR3 consists of 15 residues. This CDR3 is CASSEYQGSVTEAFF. The DNA of the CDR3 is TGTGCCAGCAGTGAATATCAGGGGTCGGTCACTGAAGCTTTCTTT.

This chain joins TRBV20-1 and TRBJ2-7; 9 bases fit TRBD2. V gave up 1 base and J gave up 3 bases; unmatched junction bases: 7. CDR3 length: 15 residues. Germline V gene sequence: CDR1 DFQATT, CDR2 SNEGSKA (reference sequence). The CDR3 region has the DNA TGCAGTGCTAGAGTTAGCGGGAGAGGGTACTACGAGCAGTACTTC. Its protein product is CSARVSGRGYYEQYF.